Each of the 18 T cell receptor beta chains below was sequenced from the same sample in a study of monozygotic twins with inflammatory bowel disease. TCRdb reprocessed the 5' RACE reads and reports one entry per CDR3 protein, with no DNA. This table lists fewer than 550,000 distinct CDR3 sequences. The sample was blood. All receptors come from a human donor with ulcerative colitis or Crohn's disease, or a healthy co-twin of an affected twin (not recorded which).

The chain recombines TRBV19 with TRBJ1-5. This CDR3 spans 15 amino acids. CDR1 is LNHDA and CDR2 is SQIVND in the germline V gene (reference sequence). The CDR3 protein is CASSIIRVTNQPQHF. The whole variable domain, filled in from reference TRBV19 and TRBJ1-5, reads DGGITQSPKYLFRKEGQNVTLSCEQNLNHDAMYWYRQDPGQGLRLIYYSQIVNDFQKGDIAEGYSVSREKKESFPLTVTSAQKNPTAFYLCASSIIRVTNQPQHFGDGTRLSIL.

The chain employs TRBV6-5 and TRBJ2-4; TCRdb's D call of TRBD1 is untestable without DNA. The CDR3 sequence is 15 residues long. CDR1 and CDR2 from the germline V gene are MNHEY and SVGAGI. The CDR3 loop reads CASSYGTGVKNIQYF.

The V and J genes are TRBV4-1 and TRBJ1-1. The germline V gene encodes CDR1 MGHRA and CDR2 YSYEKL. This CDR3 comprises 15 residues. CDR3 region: CASSQEGYGDTEAFF.

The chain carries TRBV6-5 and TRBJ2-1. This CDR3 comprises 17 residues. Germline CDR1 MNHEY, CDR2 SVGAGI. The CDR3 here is CASSYSRGGSSYNEQFF.

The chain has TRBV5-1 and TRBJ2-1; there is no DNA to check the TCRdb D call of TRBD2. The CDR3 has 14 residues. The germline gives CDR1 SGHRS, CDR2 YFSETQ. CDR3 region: CASGTSGGDNEQFF.

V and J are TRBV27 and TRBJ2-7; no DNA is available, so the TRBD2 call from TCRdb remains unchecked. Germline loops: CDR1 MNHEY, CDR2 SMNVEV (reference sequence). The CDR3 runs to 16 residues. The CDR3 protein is CASSPRTSGPFYEQYF.

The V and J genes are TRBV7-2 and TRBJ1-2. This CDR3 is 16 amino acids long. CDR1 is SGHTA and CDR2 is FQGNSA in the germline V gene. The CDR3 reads CASSSGGTVANYGYTF.

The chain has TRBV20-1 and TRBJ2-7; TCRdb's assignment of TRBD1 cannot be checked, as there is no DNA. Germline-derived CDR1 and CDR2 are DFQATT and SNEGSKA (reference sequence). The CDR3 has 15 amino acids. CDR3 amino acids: CSARRSRTGVYEQYF.

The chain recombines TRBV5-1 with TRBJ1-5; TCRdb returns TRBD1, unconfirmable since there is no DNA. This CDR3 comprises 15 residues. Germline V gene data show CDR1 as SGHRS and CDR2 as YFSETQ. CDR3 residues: CASSSGTGWDQPQHF.

The chain's CDR3 is CASSVKLAGYNEQFF. The gene calls are TRBV5-1 and TRBJ2-1; absent DNA, TCRdb's TRBD2 call cannot be checked. Germline V gene lookup returns CDR1 SGHRS and CDR2 YFSETQ. The CDR3 contains 15 residues.

CDR3: CASSLAGGVEQYF. V usage is TRBV12-3 or TRBV12-4 and J usage is TRBJ2-7; TCRdb selects TRBD2, and the lack of DNA leaves this call unchecked. The CDR3 spans 13 residues.

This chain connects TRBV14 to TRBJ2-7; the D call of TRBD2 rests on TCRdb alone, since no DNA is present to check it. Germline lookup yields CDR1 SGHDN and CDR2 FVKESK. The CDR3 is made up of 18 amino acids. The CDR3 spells CASSQDRGSREKTYEQYF.

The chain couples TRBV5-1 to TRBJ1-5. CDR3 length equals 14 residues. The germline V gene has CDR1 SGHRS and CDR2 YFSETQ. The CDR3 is CASSLGESEQPQHF.

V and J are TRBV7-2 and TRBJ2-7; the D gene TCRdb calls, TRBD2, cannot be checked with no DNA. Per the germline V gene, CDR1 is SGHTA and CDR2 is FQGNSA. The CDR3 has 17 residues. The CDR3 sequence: CASSPQGLAGGPYEQYF.

The CDR3 region is CASSLSRDKQFF. This sequence joins TRBV12-3 or TRBV12-4 and TRBJ2-1; no DNA is available, so the TRBD1 call from TCRdb remains unchecked. CDR3 length: 12 residues.

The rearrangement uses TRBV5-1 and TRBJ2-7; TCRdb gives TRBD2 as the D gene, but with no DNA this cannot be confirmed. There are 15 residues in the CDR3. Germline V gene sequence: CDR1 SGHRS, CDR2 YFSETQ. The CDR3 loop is CASSLATRGSHEQYF.

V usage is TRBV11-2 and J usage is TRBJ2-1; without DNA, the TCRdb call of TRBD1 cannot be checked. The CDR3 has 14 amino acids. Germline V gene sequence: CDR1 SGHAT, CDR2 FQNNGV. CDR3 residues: CASSPLGGPNEQFF.

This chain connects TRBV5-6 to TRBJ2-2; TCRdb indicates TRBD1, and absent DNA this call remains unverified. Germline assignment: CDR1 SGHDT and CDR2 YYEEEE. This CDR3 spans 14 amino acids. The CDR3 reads CASTGTGFTGELFF.